This TCR beta chain was recovered during a study of blood T cell repertoires in COVID-19. In the study overall: Acute-phase and convalescent COVID-19 samples originated in the United States, Italy and Spain.

Profiling relied on immunoSEQ multiplex PCR, and the TCRdb table lists in-frame clones only, not all of them. The sample shows about 11,000 clones, around 89% of them seen only once. This CDR3 has 16 amino acids. V lost 5 bases, J lost 8 bases, and 24 bases lay in between. CDR1 and CDR2 (germline): SGHTA, FQGNSA. Sequenced material: peripheral blood. The rearrangement links TRBV7-2 to TRBJ1-1; D is possibly TRBD1 (5 bases). This TCR was sampled from a human donor in a cohort sampled during active COVID-19. CDR3 DNA sequence: TGTGCCAGCAGCCCACGCTCTTCCCTGGCAGGGTTCGAAGCTTTCTTT. This encodes CASSPRSSLAGFEAFF.